This entry describes one TCR beta chain. Its antigen is still unknown. Only in-frame clones appear in the TCRdb table, and some are missing; sequencing was by immunoSEQ multiplex PCR. The sample lists approximately 47,000 clones, about 70% occurring once. The CDR3 sequence is 16 residues long. Researchers isolated CD4+ T cells once approximately ten days of culture had elapsed. The data are from a study of vaccination effects on CD4 cells after COVID-19. J is TRBJ2-7 and V is TRBV21-1. TRBV21-1 is deemed a pseudogene. Sequences were derived from CD4+ T cells from PBMCs cultured without peptide, sampled before COVID-19 vaccination. This TCR derives from a human donor who had a prior SARS-CoV-2 infection. CDR3 loop: CASSKGGAQGLNEQYF. The CDR3 bases are TGTGCCAGCAGCAAAGGAGGAGCACAGGGACTGAACGAGCAGTACTTC.